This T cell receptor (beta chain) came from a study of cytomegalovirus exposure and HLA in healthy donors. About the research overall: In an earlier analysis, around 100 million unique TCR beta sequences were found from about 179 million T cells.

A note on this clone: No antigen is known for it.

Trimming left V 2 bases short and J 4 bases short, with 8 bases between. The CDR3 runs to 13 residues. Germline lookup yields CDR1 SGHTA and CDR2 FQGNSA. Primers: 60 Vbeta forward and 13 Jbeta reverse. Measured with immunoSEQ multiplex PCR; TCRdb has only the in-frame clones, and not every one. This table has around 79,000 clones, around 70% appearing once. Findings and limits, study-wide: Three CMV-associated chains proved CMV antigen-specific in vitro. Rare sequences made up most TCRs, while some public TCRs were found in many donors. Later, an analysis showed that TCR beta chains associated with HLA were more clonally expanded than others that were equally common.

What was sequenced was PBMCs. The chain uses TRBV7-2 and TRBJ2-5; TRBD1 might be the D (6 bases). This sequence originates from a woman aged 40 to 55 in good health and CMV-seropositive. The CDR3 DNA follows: TGTGCCAGCAGCTTAAACAGGGCAGAGACCCAGTACTTC. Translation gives CASSLNRAETQYF.